This T cell receptor (beta chain) stems from a study of OX40 agonist ivuxolimab in advanced cancers. Study details: Partial response was recorded in three patients: one hepatocellular carcinoma and two cutaneous melanoma cases. Findings and limits, study-wide: In general, CD8+ T cells held more expanded clones than CD4+ did, on average. Both CD4+ and CD8+ T cell populations in blood had undergone clonal expansion by week 6 at 0.1 to 3.0 mg/kg. The study did not work out the antigen specificity of the expanded peripheral T cells.

With respect to this clone: The antigen is not known.

The data were produced by immunoSEQ multiplex PCR, yet TCRdb's version contains in-frame clones alone and is incomplete. The repertoire holds tens of thousands of clones, with less than 90% as singletons. The source is an adult with an advanced solid tumor such as melanoma, head and neck, liver or kidney cancer. The source material was CD4+ or CD8+ T cells sorted from blood, sampled in a trial of the OX40 agonist ivuxolimab.

CDR3 sequence (DNA): TGTGCCAGCAGCTTACGAGGGAATCAAGAGACCCAGTACTTC. Protein product: CASSLRGNQETQYF. The chain combines TRBV5-4 with TRBJ2-5; D is perhaps TRBD2 (5 bases). Germline CDR1 reads SGHNT; CDR2 reads YYREEE (reference sequence). This CDR3 contains 14 residues. V dropped 2 bases and J dropped 2 bases, with 10 bases sitting between them.